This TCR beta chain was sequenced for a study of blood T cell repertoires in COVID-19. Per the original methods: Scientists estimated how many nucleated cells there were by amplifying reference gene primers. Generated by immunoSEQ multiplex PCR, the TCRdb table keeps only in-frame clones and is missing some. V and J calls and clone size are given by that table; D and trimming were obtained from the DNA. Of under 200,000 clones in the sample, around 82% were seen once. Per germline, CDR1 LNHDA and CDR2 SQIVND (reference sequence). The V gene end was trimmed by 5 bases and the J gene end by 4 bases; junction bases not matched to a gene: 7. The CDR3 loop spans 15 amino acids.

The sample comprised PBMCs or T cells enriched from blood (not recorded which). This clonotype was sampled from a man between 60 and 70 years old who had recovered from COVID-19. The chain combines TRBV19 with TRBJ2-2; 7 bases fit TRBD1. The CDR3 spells CASSEQTGSTGELFF. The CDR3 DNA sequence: TGTGCCAGTAGTGAACAGACAGGGAGCACCGGGGAGCTGTTTTTT.